A selection of T cell receptor beta chains follows, all from one sample in a study of blood T cell repertoires in COVID-19. Sequenced by immunoSEQ multiplex PCR; TCRdb stores in-frame clones only, minus some. The table records about 200,000 clones, about 85% of them present only once. Sequencing input: peripheral blood. All receptors come from a human donor in a cohort sampled during active COVID-19. Both conserved end residues are trimmed from each CDR3. Each record gives: V gene, J gene, CDR3 protein.

v_call: TRBV2
j_call: TRBJ2-3
cdr3_aa: ASRGLAVTDTQY

v_call: TRBV29-1
j_call: TRBJ1-1
cdr3_aa: SVEDSGWTEAF

v_call: TRBV5-1
j_call: TRBJ2-1
cdr3_aa: ASSTDSGSSYNEQF

v_call: TRBV5-1
j_call: TRBJ2-7
cdr3_aa: ASSRDITYEQY

v_call: TRBV28
j_call: TRBJ1-2
cdr3_aa: AALAPGDPSNYGYT

v_call: TRBV7-9
j_call: TRBJ1-3
cdr3_aa: ASSLGTGSSGNTIY

v_call: TRBV20-1
j_call: TRBJ1-3
cdr3_aa: SASTGAGNTIY

v_call: TRBV5-1
j_call: TRBJ2-5
cdr3_aa: ASSLESAGQETQY

v_call: TRBV15
j_call: TRBJ2-6
cdr3_aa: ATSRDRTGDSGANVLT

v_call: TRBV9
j_call: TRBJ2-3
cdr3_aa: ASSPLGTGSTDTQY

v_call: TRBV5-1
j_call: TRBJ2-1
cdr3_aa: ASSYDRGNEQF

v_call: TRBV5-1
j_call: TRBJ2-2
cdr3_aa: ASSYQGAANTGELF

v_call: TRBV15
j_call: TRBJ2-2
cdr3_aa: ATSRRGGLGGELF

v_call: TRBV6-5
j_call: TRBJ2-2
cdr3_aa: ASRRTVGELF

v_call: TRBV6-1
j_call: TRBJ1-6
cdr3_aa: ASSEARFTGAPLH

v_call: TRBV7-2
j_call: TRBJ1-3
cdr3_aa: ASSTQTGLSGNTIY

v_call: TRBV27
j_call: TRBJ2-7
cdr3_aa: ATRDTHYEQY

v_call: TRBV5-5
j_call: TRBJ1-3
cdr3_aa: ASSDRDILRNTIY

v_call: TRBV28
j_call: TRBJ1-5
cdr3_aa: ASSYIGVSKQPQH

v_call: TRBV7-4
j_call: TRBJ2-2
cdr3_aa: ASSLAGAAGELF

v_call: TRBV6-5
j_call: TRBJ2-2
cdr3_aa: ASSYLGAGRTGELF

v_call: TRBV4-1
j_call: TRBJ2-5
cdr3_aa: ASSHSTSGQETQY

v_call: TRBV19
j_call: TRBJ1-1
cdr3_aa: ASSEWTGQNTEAF

v_call: TRBV6-5
j_call: TRBJ1-6
cdr3_aa: ASSSGPNSPLH

v_call: TRBV12-3/TRBV12-4
j_call: TRBJ1-2
cdr3_aa: ASSLEGVGGYT

v_call: TRBV18
j_call: TRBJ2-5
cdr3_aa: ASSPSGVQETQY

v_call: TRBV7-9
j_call: TRBJ1-2
cdr3_aa: ASSLSQGARLGYT

v_call: TRBV28
j_call: TRBJ2-1
cdr3_aa: ASVAGGHLNEQF

v_call: TRBV5-6
j_call: TRBJ2-3
cdr3_aa: ASSFYLADTQY

v_call: TRBV11-3
j_call: TRBJ2-3
cdr3_aa: ASSRGLAGELLDTQY

v_call: TRBV5-1
j_call: TRBJ2-1
cdr3_aa: ASSPGQGDEQF

v_call: TRBV19
j_call: TRBJ2-2
cdr3_aa: ASSNPGLENTGELF

v_call: TRBV7-9
j_call: TRBJ2-7
cdr3_aa: ASSPQKRGTRDHMEQY

v_call: TRBV19
j_call: TRBJ2-3
cdr3_aa: ASWDTSTDTQY

v_call: TRBV19
j_call: TRBJ1-3
cdr3_aa: ASSSSLGNTIY

v_call: TRBV2
j_call: TRBJ1-4
cdr3_aa: ASNLGGGIEKLF

v_call: TRBV4-1
j_call: TRBJ1-2
cdr3_aa: ASSQSTGTYGYT

v_call: TRBV3-1/TRBV3-2
j_call: TRBJ2-1
cdr3_aa: ASSHLTAAGGPSEQF

v_call: TRBV18
j_call: TRBJ2-6
cdr3_aa: ASSLRQGLGSGANVLT

v_call: TRBV5-1
j_call: TRBJ1-4
cdr3_aa: ASSRDRGQDEKLF

v_call: TRBV28
j_call: TRBJ1-5
cdr3_aa: ASSLSPGPGHQPQH

v_call: TRBV3-1/TRBV3-2
j_call: TRBJ1-1
cdr3_aa: ASSQAVRAEAF

v_call: TRBV6-6
j_call: TRBJ2-5
cdr3_aa: ASTTEGLWETQY